The 17 T cell receptor beta chains reported below all come from one sample, sequenced in a study of ipilimumab plus nivolumab after autologous stem cell transplantation. Assay: immunoSEQ multiplex PCR; the TCRdb copy retains only in-frame clones and omits some. The sample lists 15,000 to 20,000 clones; roughly 77% were seen once. Sequenced here: PBMCs, sampled in a trial of ipilimumab plus nivolumab as post-transplant consolidation. The receptors come from a male donor with diffuse large B-cell lymphoma.

The chain is built from TRBV30 and TRBJ1-1; a possible D gene is TRBD1 (6 bases). The CDR3 loop spans 13 amino acids. Per germline, CDR1 GTSNPN and CDR2 SVGIG (reference sequence). The V end was cut by 4 bases, the J end by 1 base, with 10 bases between. This chain's CDR3 is CAWIPDRNTEAFF. The CDR3 DNA follows: TGTGCCTGGATCCCGGACAGGAACACTGAAGCTTTCTTT.

This rearrangement joins TRBV7-9 to TRBJ2-7; D remains ambiguous. Germline CDR1 SEHNR, CDR2 FQNEAQ (reference sequence). V lost 5 bases to trimming and J lost 3 bases, with 8 bases between them. CDR3 length equals 12 residues. The DNA of the CDR3 is TGTGCCAGCAGCGCCATAAACTACGAGCAGTACTTC. Its protein product is CASSAINYEQYF. Complete variable domain (other parts from reference TRBV7-9 and TRBJ2-7): DTGVSQNPRHKITKRGQNVTFRCDPISEHNRLYWYRQTLGQGPEFLTYFQNEAQLEKSRLLSDRFSAERPKGSFSTLEIQRTEQGDSAMYLCASSAINYEQYFGPGTRLTVT.

This sequence joins TRBV7-3 and TRBJ2-1, with 12 bases fitting TRBD2. V lost 4 bases, J lost 4 bases, and 2 bases stayed unmatched. CDR1 is SGHTA, CDR2 FQGTGA, per germline. This CDR3 is built from 15 residues. The CDR3 sequence: CASSSGTSGYNEQFF. DNA for the CDR3: TGTGCCAGCAGCTCCGGGACTAGCGGGTACAATGAGCAGTTCTTC.

This clone has just one count. The V and J genes are TRBV2 and TRBJ2-1; TRBD1 agrees at 10 bases. V was pared by 6 bases and J by 10 bases, with 6 bases of the junction left unmatched. Germline lookup yields CDR1 SNHLY and CDR2 FYNNEI. The CDR3 has 13 amino acids. CDR3 nucleotide sequence: TGTGCCAGCAGCGGACAGGGGGAAGGAGAGCAGTTCTTC. Residues: CASSGQGEGEQFF.

J is TRBJ2-7 and V is TRBV5-4; D is unresolved. V dropped 2 bases and J dropped 0 bases, with 3 bases sitting between them. This CDR3 spans 12 amino acids. Germline CDR1 reads SGHNT; CDR2 reads YYREEE (reference sequence). CDR3 nucleotides: TGTGCCAGCAGCTTCAGCTCCTACGAGCAGTACTTC. Translation: CASSFSSYEQYF.

The rearrangement uses TRBV5-1 and TRBJ2-7; TRBD1 agrees at 10 bases. The length of the CDR3 is 15 residues. The trim removed 4 bases at V and 7 bases at J, leaving 11 bases unmatched. Germline V gene data show CDR1 as SGHRS and CDR2 as YFSETQ. The CDR3, as DNA: TGCGCCAGCAGCGGGGGACAGGGGACCTTTGATGAGCAGTACTTC. Encoded protein: CASSGGQGTFDEQYF. Supplemented by reference TRBV5-1 and TRBJ2-7, the full variable domain reads KAGVTQTPRYLIKTRGQQVTLSCSPISGHRSVSWYQQTPGQGLQFLFEYFSETQRNKGNFPGRFSGRQFSNSRSEMNVSTLELGDSALYLCASSGGQGTFDEQYFGPGTRLTVT.

The chain has TRBV28 and TRBJ1-5, with 7 bases lining up with TRBD1. CDR3 length: 13 amino acids. Per germline, CDR1 MDHEN and CDR2 SYDVKM. The J segment lost 5 bases and the V segment lost 7 bases, leaving 5 bases of the junction unmatched. The CDR3 bases are TGTGCCAGCACCCTGGGGACAGATCAGCCCCAGCATTTT. This codes for CASTLGTDQPQHF.

The chain uses TRBV10-1 and TRBJ2-7; tentatively, D is TRBD2 (5 bases). V lost 6 bases and J lost 1, with 10 bases in between. From germline, CDR1 is WNHNN and CDR2 SYGVQD (reference sequence). The CDR3 spans 13 residues. CDR3 residues: CASSGEFSYEQYF. As DNA, the CDR3 is TGCGCCAGCAGCGGGGAATTTTCCTACGAGCAGTACTTC.

J is TRBJ2-3 and V is TRBV11-2, with D unclear. The germline gives CDR1 SGHAT, CDR2 FQNNGV. CDR3 length: 14 residues. V gave up 8 bases and J gave up 0 bases, with 12 bases separating them. CDR3 in amino acids: CASGPAVSTDTQYF. CDR3 nucleotides: TGTGCCAGCGGGCCGGCGGTAAGCACAGATACGCAGTATTTT.

This clone was detected only a few times. The chain is built from TRBV2 and TRBJ2-3; D is possibly TRBD1 (6 bases). Germline CDR1 and CDR2: SNHLY and FYNNEI. Trimming cost V 7 bases and J 6 bases, with 14 bases left between them. This CDR3 comprises 13 residues. The CDR3 reads CASMGTDRDTQYF. In nucleotides, the CDR3 is TGTGCCAGCATGGGGACCGACAGGGATACGCAGTATTTT.

The chain uses TRBV7-2 and TRBJ2-2; no definite D call. V was trimmed by 5 bases and J by 6 bases, leaving 16 bases between them. The germline gives CDR1 SGHTA, CDR2 FQGNSA. The CDR3 spans 15 residues. For the CDR3, the DNA is TGTGCCAGCAGCCCCGGAGCAGGCAACTCCGGGGAGCTGTTTTTT. It yields the protein CASSPGAGNSGELFF.

The V gene is TRBV4-1, the J gene TRBJ1-1; D gene unclear. The germline V gene has CDR1 MGHRA and CDR2 YSYEKL. V lost 0 bases, J lost 0 bases, and 5 bases lay in between. The CDR3 is 14 amino acids. CDR3 in DNA: TGCGCCAGCAGCCAAGATATGGTGAACACTGAAGCTTTCTTT. Amino acid sequence: CASSQDMVNTEAFF.

This chain uses TRBV6-1 with TRBJ2-2; maybe TRBD1 (6 bases). Between the trimmed V and J ends, which lost 4 bases and 0 bases, there was a span of 12 bases. The CDR3 has 16 amino acids. Germline V CDR1 and CDR2: MNHNS, SASEGT. DNA of the CDR3: TGTGCCAGCAGTGCAGGGGCGACCGCGAACACCGGGGAGCTGTTTTTT. This gives the protein CASSAGATANTGELFF.

V is TRBV6-5 and J is TRBJ1-2, with D uncertain. The germline gives CDR1 MNHEY, CDR2 SVGAGI. V was pared by 6 bases and J by 0 bases, with 8 bases between. The CDR3 has 13 residues. The chain's CDR3 is CASRIRANYGYTF. CDR3 bases: TGTGCCAGCAGAATCAGAGCTAACTATGGCTACACCTTC.

The CDR3 sequence: CAWSDPLAGQETQYF. In DNA form, the CDR3 reads TGTGCCTGGAGTGACCCACTAGCGGGCCAAGAGACCCAGTACTTC. The rearrangement joins TRBV30 to TRBJ2-5, with 9 bases aligning to TRBD2. The CDR3 consists of 15 residues. The V gene end was trimmed by 1 base and the J gene end by 1 base; junction bases not matched to a gene: 4. Germline V gene lookup returns CDR1 GTSNPN and CDR2 SVGIG (reference sequence).

J is TRBJ2-1 and V is TRBV5-4, with D perhaps TRBD1 (7 bases). The CDR3 runs 16 residues. Germline V gene data show CDR1 as SGHNT and CDR2 as YYREEE (reference sequence). V was pared by 0 bases and J by 5 bases, with 15 bases between. CDR3 DNA: TGTGCCAGCAGCTTGGCCGGCAGGGGGGTCGACAATGAGCAGTTCTTC. Translation gives CASSLAGRGVDNEQFF. Filled out from reference TRBV5-4 and TRBJ2-1, the complete variable domain reads ETGVTQSPTHLIKTRGQQVTLRCSSQSGHNTVSWYQQALGQGPQFIFQYYREEENGRGNFPPRFSGLQFPNYSSELNVNALELDDSALYLCASSLAGRGVDNEQFFGPGTRLTVL.

The rearrangement joins TRBV27 to TRBJ2-1; D may be TRBD1 or TRBD2 (6 bases each). The ends were cut back, 3 bases at V and 3 bases at J, with 15 bases in the middle. The CDR3 has 16 residues. Germline CDR1 and CDR2: MNHEY and SMNVEV (reference sequence). The CDR3 sequence is CASSLSGAFIYNEQFF. The CDR3 DNA is TGTGCCAGCAGTTTGTCGGGGGCCTTTATCTACAATGAGCAGTTCTTC.